What follows describes a single T cell receptor (beta chain). Study processing details: Reference gene primer amplification yielded estimated nucleated cell counts. Sequencing was performed with immunoSEQ multiplex PCR; in TCRdb, only in-frame clones are kept and a portion is missing. D and trimming come from the DNA, and the V and J calls and clone size come from that table. The sample contains 200,000 to 300,000 clones, approximately 90% of which appear only once. The CDR3 is made up of 15 amino acids. Germline CDR1 SNHLY, CDR2 FYNNEI. The J segment lost 4 bases and the V segment lost 6 bases, leaving 9 bases of the junction unmatched. The source of the sample is a study of blood T cell repertoires in COVID-19. Each participant's cohort was designated according to participant-reported clinical history. The study counted Cohort 3 donors as recovered given two negative PCRs, clearance, or symptom resolution.

The rearrangement uses TRBV2 and TRBJ2-1; 7 positions agree with TRBD1. Sequencing input: PBMCs or T cells enriched from blood (not recorded which). The source of this sequence is a man in his forties who had recovered from COVID-19. This CDR3 reads CASSDPGQTYNEQFF. In nucleotides, the CDR3 is TGTGCCAGCAGCGACCCGGGACAGACTTACAATGAGCAGTTCTTC.